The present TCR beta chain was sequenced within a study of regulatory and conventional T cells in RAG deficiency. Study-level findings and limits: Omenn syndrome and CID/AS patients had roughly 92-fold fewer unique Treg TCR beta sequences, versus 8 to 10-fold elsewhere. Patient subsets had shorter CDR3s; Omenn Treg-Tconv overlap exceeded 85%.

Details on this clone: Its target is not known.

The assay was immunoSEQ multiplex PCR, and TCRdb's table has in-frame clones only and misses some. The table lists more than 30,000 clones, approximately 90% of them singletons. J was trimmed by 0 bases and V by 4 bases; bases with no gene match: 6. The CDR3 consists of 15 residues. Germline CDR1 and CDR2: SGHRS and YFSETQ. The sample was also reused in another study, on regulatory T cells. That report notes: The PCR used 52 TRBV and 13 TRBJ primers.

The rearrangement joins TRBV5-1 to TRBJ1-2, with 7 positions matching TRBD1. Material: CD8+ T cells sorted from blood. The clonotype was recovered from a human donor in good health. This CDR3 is CASSLTGTANYGYTF. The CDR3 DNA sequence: TGCGCCAGCAGCCTGACCGGGACAGCTAACTATGGCTACACCTTC.